This T cell receptor beta chain was obtained from a study of CD8+CD57+ T cells in acquired aplastic anemia. Whole-study context: Across the sorted CD4+ and CD8+ cells, DNA amounts averaged approximately 3.1 ug.

Turning to this clonotype: Its antigen is unknown.

General study findings and limits: Statistical testing detected no significant gap in CD8+ Simpson's diversity between patients and controls. The study identified twenty-nine CD8+ CDR3 sequences shared by patients and controls.

Genomic DNA constituted the template upon which TCR beta VDJ and CDR3 profiling was performed. TCRdb ran MiXCR on the reads and lists one entry per CDR3 protein. The repertoire holds around 230,000 distinct CDR3 sequences, with over 55% as singletons. Germline trimming cut 4 bases from V and 2 bases from J; bases unmatched to any gene: 2. Germline V gene lookup returns CDR1 SGHTA and CDR2 FQGNSA. The CDR3 covers 14 residues. The chain links TRBV7-2 to TRBJ1-3, with 7 bases fitting TRBD1. This receptor was taken from a human donor in good health. Sequenced: sorted CD4+, CD8+, or CD8+CD57+ T cells (not recorded which) from PBMCs. The CDR3 DNA reads TGTGCCAGCAGCTCTGGACAGGCTGGAAACACCATATATTTT. Protein: CASSSGQAGNTIYF.